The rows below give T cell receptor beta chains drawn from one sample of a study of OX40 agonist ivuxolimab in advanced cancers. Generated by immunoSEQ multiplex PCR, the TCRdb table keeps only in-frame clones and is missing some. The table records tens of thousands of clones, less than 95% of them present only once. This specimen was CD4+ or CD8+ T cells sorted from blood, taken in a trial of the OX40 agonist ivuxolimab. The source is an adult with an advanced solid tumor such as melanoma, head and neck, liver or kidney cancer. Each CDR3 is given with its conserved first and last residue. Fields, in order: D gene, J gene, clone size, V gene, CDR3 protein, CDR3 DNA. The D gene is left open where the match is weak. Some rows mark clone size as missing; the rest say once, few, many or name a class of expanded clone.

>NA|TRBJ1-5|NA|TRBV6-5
CASSYSIGGHQPQHF
TGTGCCAGCAGTTACTCAATAGGGGGGCATCAGCCCCAGCATTTT
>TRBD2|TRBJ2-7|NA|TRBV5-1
CASSLGGLAEALWYF
TGCGCCAGCAGCTTGGGGGGACTAGCGGAGGCCCTATGGTACTTC
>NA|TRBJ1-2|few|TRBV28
CASSPFPGSGNYGYTF
TGTGCCAGCAGTCCTTTCCCTGGGAGCGGGAACTATGGCTACACCTTC
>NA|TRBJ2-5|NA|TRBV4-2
CASSGSGPRETQYF
TGTGCCAGCAGCGGATCAGGACCGAGAGAGACCCAGTACTTC
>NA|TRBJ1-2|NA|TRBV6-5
CASSERGPTYTF
TGTGCCAGCAGTGAAAGAGGACCTACCTACACCTTC
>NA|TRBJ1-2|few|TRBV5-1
CASSLITGTETFYGYTF
TGCGCCAGCAGCTTAATCACCGGGACCGAAACCTTCTATGGCTACACCTTC
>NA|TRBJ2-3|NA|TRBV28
CASRSGSYTQYF
TGTGCCAGCAGGTCGGGGTCCTATACGCAGTATTTT
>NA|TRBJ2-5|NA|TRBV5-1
CASSLVPGEETQYF
TGCGCCAGCAGCTTGGTGCCGGGCGAAGAGACCCAGTACTTC
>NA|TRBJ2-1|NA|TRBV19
CASSMGRVNSYNEQFF
TGTGCCAGTAGTATGGGGCGGGTGAACTCCTACAATGAGCAGTTCTTC
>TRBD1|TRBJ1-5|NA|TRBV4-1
CASSQRTGGNQPQHF
TGCGCCAGCAGCCAAAGGACAGGGGGAAATCAGCCCCAGCATTTT
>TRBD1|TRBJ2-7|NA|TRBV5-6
CASSLQGPLPYEQYF
TGTGCCAGCAGCTTACAGGGGCCTTTACCCTACGAGCAGTACTTC
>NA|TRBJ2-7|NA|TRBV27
CASGDRDNEGLYEQYF
TGTGCCAGTGGAGATAGGGACAACGAGGGCCTCTACGAGCAGTACTTC
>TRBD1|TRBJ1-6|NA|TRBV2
CASIPGTANSPLHF
TGTGCCAGCATCCCCGGGACAGCCAATTCACCCCTCCACTTT
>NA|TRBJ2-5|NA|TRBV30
CAWSVQEDGTQYF
TGTGCCTGGAGTGTACAGGAGGATGGGACCCAGTACTTC
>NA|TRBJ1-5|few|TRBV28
CASSFGYRSNQPQHF
TGTGCCAGCAGTTTTGGGTATCGAAGCAATCAGCCCCAGCATTTT
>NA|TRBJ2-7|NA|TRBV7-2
CASSADRFYEQYF
TGTGCCAGCAGCGCGGACAGATTCTACGAGCAGTACTTC
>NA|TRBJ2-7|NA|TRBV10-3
CAIREAYEQYF
TGTGCCATCAGGGAGGCCTACGAGCAGTACTTC
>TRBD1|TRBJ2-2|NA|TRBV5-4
CASSLPPGQGADGELFF
TGTGCCAGCAGCTTGCCTCCGGGACAGGGGGCCGACGGGGAGCTGTTTTTT
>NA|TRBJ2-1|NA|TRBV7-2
CASSLALQLNEQFF
TGTGCCAGCAGCTTAGCGCTACAGCTCAATGAGCAGTTCTTC
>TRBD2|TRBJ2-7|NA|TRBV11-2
CASSLDSGGIQYEQYF
TGTGCCAGCAGCTTAGACAGCGGGGGAATACAATACGAGCAGTACTTC
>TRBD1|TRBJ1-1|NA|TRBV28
CASSLNGQGNTEAFF
TGTGCCAGCAGTTTAAACGGACAGGGGAACACTGAAGCTTTCTTT
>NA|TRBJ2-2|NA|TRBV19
CASRRDTPDTGELFF
TGTGCCAGTAGAAGGGACACACCCGACACCGGGGAGCTGTTTTTT
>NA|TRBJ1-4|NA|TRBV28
CASSSPTPSVEKLFF
TGTGCCAGCAGTTCCCCGACCCCCTCCGTTGAAAAACTGTTTTTT
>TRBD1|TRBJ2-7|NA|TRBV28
CASSRTGNYYEQYF
TGTGCCAGCAGTCGGACAGGGAACTACTACGAGCAGTACTTC
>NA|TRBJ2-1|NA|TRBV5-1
CASSLVGGWDEQFF
TGCGCCAGCAGCTTAGTAGGAGGGTGGGATGAGCAGTTCTTC
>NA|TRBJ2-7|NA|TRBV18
CASSPGSPTYEQYF
TGTGCCAGCTCACCCGGGTCCCCTACCTACGAGCAGTACTTC
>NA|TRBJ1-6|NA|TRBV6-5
CASSYSDRVRNSPLHF
TGTGCCAGCAGTTACTCAGACAGAGTCAGAAATTCACCCCTCCACTTT
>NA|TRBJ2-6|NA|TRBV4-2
CASSQRTGAGANVLTF
TGTGCCAGCAGCCAACGCACAGGAGCTGGGGCCAACGTCCTGACTTTC
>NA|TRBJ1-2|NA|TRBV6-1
CASKDTGVPGYTF
TGTGCCAGCAAAGATACGGGGGTTCCAGGCTACACCTTC
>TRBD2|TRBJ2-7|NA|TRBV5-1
CASSLTASSGGWSYEQYF
TGCGCCAGCAGCTTGACGGCCTCTAGCGGGGGGTGGTCCTACGAGCAGTACTTC
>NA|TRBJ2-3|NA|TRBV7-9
CASSSNTDTQYF
TGTGCCAGCAGCTCCAACACAGATACGCAGTATTTT
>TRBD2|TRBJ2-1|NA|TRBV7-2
CASSFPLAGGLNNEQFF
TGTGCCAGCAGCTTCCCACTAGCGGGGGGGCTAAACAATGAGCAGTTCTTC
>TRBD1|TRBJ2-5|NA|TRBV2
CASDRGVETQYF
TGTGCCAGCGACAGGGGCGTGGAGACCCAGTACTTC
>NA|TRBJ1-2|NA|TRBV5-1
CASSPPIGAKGYTF
TGTGCCAGCAGCCCGCCGATAGGGGCGAAGGGCTACACCTTC
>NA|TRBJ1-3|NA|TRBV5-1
CASSLRGGTSGNTIYF
TGCGCCAGCAGCTTGAGGGGGGGTACCTCTGGAAACACCATATATTTT
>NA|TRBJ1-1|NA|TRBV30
CAWGAGTEAFF
TGTGCCTGGGGGGCGGGTACTGAAGCTTTCTTT
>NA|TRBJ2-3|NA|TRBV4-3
CASSQNDAGEVADTQYF
TGCGCCAGCAGCCAAAATGATGCAGGGGAGGTTGCAGATACGCAGTATTTT
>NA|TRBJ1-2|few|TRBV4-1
CASSQGGIDYGYTF
TGCGCCAGCAGCCAAGGGGGCATCGACTATGGCTACACCTTC
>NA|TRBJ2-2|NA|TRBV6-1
CASSKGTVNTGELFF
TGTGCCAGCAGTAAAGGGACGGTGAACACCGGGGAGCTGTTTTTT
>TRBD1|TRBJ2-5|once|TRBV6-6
CASKTGEETQYF
TGTGCCAGCAAGACAGGGGAGGAGACCCAGTACTTC
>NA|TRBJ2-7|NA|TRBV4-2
CASSPFLLASYEQYF
TGTGCCAGCAGCCCCTTCCTACTAGCATCCTACGAGCAGTACTTC
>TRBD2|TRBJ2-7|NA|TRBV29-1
CSVGGTSGRLYEQYF
TGCAGCGTTGGGGGGACTAGCGGGAGATTGTACGAGCAGTACTTC
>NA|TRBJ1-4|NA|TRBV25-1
CASISSLGDGEKLFF
TGTGCCAGCATTTCATCCTTAGGGGATGGAGAAAAACTGTTTTTT
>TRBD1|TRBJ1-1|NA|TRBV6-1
CASRPGQGADTEAFF
TGTGCCAGCAGACCTGGACAGGGGGCGGACACTGAAGCTTTCTTT
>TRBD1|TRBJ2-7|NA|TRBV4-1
CASSREPGQGREQYF
TGCGCCAGCAGCCGAGAGCCGGGACAGGGTCGAGAGCAGTACTTC
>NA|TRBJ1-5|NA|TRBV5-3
CARSLGPGRDQPQHF
TGTGCCAGAAGCTTGGGTCCGGGGCGGGATCAGCCCCAGCATTTT
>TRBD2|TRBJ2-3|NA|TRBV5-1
CASSLGSGGPDTQYF
TGCGCCAGCAGCTTGGGTAGCGGGGGCCCAGATACGCAGTATTTT
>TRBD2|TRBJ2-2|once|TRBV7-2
CASSLARGGLAGTGELFF
TGTGCCAGCAGCTTAGCGAGGGGGGGACTAGCCGGCACCGGGGAGCTGTTTTTT
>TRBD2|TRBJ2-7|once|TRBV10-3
CAISEGLTSYEQYF
TGTGCCATCAGCGAGGGACTAACCTCCTACGAGCAGTACTTC
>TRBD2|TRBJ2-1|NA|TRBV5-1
CASSVAGTSVNEQFF
TGCGCCAGCAGCGTCGCCGGGACTAGCGTCAATGAGCAGTTCTTC
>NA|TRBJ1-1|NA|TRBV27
CASRRHSGSTEAFF
TGTGCCAGCAGGCGACATTCGGGGTCTACTGAAGCTTTCTTT
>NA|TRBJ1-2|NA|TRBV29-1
CSVADLGGDYGYTF
TGCAGCGTTGCGGACCTTGGGGGTGACTATGGCTACACCTTC
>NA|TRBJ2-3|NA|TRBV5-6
CASSLLREAQYF
TGTGCCAGCAGCTTGCTCAGGGAAGCGCAGTATTTT
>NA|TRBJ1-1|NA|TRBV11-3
CASSVGRRNTEAFF
TGTGCCAGCAGCGTGGGGAGACGGAACACTGAAGCTTTCTTT
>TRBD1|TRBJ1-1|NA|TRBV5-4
CASSWDRGFVAFF
TGTGCCAGCAGCTGGGACAGGGGTTTTGTGGCTTTCTTT
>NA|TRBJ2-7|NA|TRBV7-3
CALITSPYEQYF
TGTGCCCTTATAACTAGCCCCTACGAGCAGTACTTC
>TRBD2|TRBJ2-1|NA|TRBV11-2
CASSRLAGGPTGDEQFF
TGTGCCAGCAGCCGACTAGCGGGAGGGCCGACGGGGGATGAGCAGTTCTTC
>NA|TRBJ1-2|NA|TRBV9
CASSVVENYGYTF
TGTGCCAGCAGCGTAGTTGAGAACTATGGCTACACCTTC
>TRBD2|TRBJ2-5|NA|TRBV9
CASSTLTGGSGRETQYF
TGTGCCAGCAGCACCCTCACGGGGGGTAGCGGAAGGGAGACCCAGTACTTC
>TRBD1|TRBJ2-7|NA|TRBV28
CASRTPGTGAYEQYF
TGTGCCAGCAGGACCCCCGGGACAGGGGCCTACGAGCAGTACTTC